This T cell receptor (beta chain) was found in a study of patients and donors after allogeneic stem cell transplantation. TCRdb independently ran MiXCR on the RT-PCR reads; one entry per CDR3 protein. The sample shows about 400,000 distinct CDR3 sequences, 15% to 20% of them seen only once. V lost 5 bases, J lost 2 bases, and 9 bases lay in between. The CDR3 consists of 14 residues. Germline V CDR1 and CDR2: LNHDA, SQIVND (reference sequence). This TCR was recovered from a human donor who was either an allogeneic HSCT recipient or a stem cell or donor lymphocyte infusion donor (not recorded which). It is not recorded whose cells these are; they may come from a transplant donor. The chain links TRBV19 to TRBJ2-2; possible D gene TRBD1, 5 bases. The sample consisted of blood, either unsorted or a sorted T cell fraction (not recorded which). The DNA for the CDR3 is TGTGCCAGTAGTTCACAGGAAAACACCGGGGAGCTGTTTTTT. This gives the protein CASSSQENTGELFF.